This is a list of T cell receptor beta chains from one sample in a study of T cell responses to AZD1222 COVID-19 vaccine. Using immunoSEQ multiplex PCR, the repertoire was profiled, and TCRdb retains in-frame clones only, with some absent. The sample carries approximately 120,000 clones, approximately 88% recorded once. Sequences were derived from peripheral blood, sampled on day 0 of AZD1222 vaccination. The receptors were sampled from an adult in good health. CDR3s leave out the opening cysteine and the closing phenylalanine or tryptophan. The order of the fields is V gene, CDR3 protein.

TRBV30,ASSGQGAGEQY
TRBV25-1,ASSEASSYNSPLH
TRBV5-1,ASSWGQSNSPLH
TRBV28,ASSSPLGVRPQH
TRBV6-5,ASSYGQNLETQY
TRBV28,ASSLIQGGETQY
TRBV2,ASSEADSLYGYT
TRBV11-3,ASSRRTGTVQETQY
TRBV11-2,ASSLWTVNTEAF
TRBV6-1,ASSEPAGEASPLH
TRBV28,ASSLEAGRTGELF
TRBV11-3,ASSFTGGGEQF
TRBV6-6,ASQTGGGGQAF
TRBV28,ASSPSSYNEQF
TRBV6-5,ASSYDSNNSPLH
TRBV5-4,ASTPSFRGNTEAF